The 28 T cell receptor beta chains presented below share a single source sample, sequenced in a study of control samples from healthy donors and cancer patients. Assay: immunoSEQ multiplex PCR; the TCRdb copy retains only in-frame clones and omits some. This sample has some 87,000 clones, with 91% found just once. Sample: blood. These receptors all stem from a young man in good health.

The CDR3 region is CASSEGTSGSVTDTQYF. The CDR3 nucleotides are TGTGCCAGCAGTGAAGGGACTAGCGGGAGTGTCACAGATACGCAGTATTTT. The rearrangement joins TRBV6-1 to TRBJ2-3; 13 positions match TRBD2. Germline V gene lookup returns CDR1 MNHNS and CDR2 SASEGT. V shed 1 base and J 2 bases; nucleotides not matched to a gene: 3. The CDR3 length is 17 residues.

V and J are TRBV19 and TRBJ2-6; D gene uncertain. The germline gives CDR1 LNHDA, CDR2 SQIVND (reference sequence). The CDR3 has 15 amino acids. V was pared by 2 bases and J by 1 base, with 6 bases between. The CDR3 DNA reads TGTGCCAGTAGTATAACCGGTTCTGGGGCCAACGTCCTGACTTTC. Amino acid sequence: CASSITGSGANVLTF.

The chain recombines TRBV6-1 with TRBJ1-3; the D gene is possibly TRBD1 (5 bases). The V gene lost 2 bases and the J gene lost 2 bases, with 13 bases spanning the gap. Germline V lookup: CDR1 MNHNS, CDR2 SASEGT. The CDR3 runs 16 residues. The chain's CDR3 is CASSEFHQGTGNTIYF. The CDR3 DNA is TGTGCCAGCAGTGAATTTCACCAGGGAACTGGAAACACCATATATTTT.

The sample holds one count of this clone. V and J are TRBV3-1 (or the pseudogene TRBV3-2) and TRBJ1-2; maybe TRBD1 (6 bases). The CDR3 has 14 residues. Germline values: CDR1 LGHDT, CDR2 YNNKEL (reference sequence). Trimming left V 5 bases short and J 6 bases short, with 16 bases between. CDR3 in amino acids: CASSETGIMDGYTF. In DNA, the CDR3 is TGTGCCAGCAGCGAAACAGGGATAATGGATGGCTACACCTTC.

The V gene is TRBV20-1, the J gene TRBJ2-5; no clear D gene. The CDR3 extends over 14 amino acids. With 3 bases removed from V and 1 base from J, the gap between germline ends came to 12 bases. From germline, CDR1 is DFQATT and CDR2 SNEGSKA (reference sequence). CDR3 region: CSASRGSSQETQYF. DNA for the CDR3: TGCAGTGCTAGTCGCGGAAGTAGCCAAGAGACCCAGTACTTC.

V is TRBV6-6 and J is TRBJ2-1; D is unclear. CDR1 and CDR2 (germline): MNHNY, SVGAGI (reference sequence). Trimming pared 2 bases from V and 7 bases from J, leaving 12 bases between. CDR3 length equals 14 residues. The CDR3: CASSYRSFGNEQFF. The CDR3 bases are TGTGCCAGCAGTTACCGTTCCTTCGGGAATGAGCAGTTCTTC.

This chain joins TRBV6-2 or TRBV6-3 and TRBJ2-3; the D is unclear. V shed 6 bases and J shed 6 bases, with 19 bases lying between them. Per germline, CDR1 MNHEY and CDR2 SVGEGT. The CDR3 extends over 15 amino acids. The CDR3 loop reads CASSLVGRRADTQYF. In DNA form, the CDR3 reads TGTGCCAGCAGCCTGGTCGGACGACGAGCGGATACGCAGTATTTT.

The V gene is TRBV28, the J gene TRBJ2-5; 7 nucleotides agree with TRBD2. Trimming removed 2 bases from V and 4 bases from J; junction bases left unmatched: 7. The germline V gene encodes CDR1 MDHEN and CDR2 SYDVKM. The CDR3 sequence is 15 residues long. The CDR3 region has the DNA TGTGCCAGCAGTTTAGGGGCTAGCGGCGCAGAGACCCAGTACTTC. It encodes CASSLGASGAETQYF.

The chain combines TRBV7-9 with TRBJ1-2, with D tentatively TRBD1 (5 bases). V was cut by 3 bases and J by 3 bases, with 8 bases left in between. The CDR3 sequence is 13 residues long. The germline V gene has CDR1 SEHNR and CDR2 FQNEAQ (reference sequence). CDR3 region: CASSFGTDYGYTF. CDR3 coding DNA: TGTGCCAGCAGCTTCGGGACGGACTATGGCTACACCTTC.

V usage is TRBV2 and J usage is TRBJ2-3, with D perhaps matching TRBD2 (6 bases). Germline CDR1 reads SNHLY; CDR2 reads FYNNEI. V lost 3 bases and J lost 8, with 15 bases in between. This CDR3 is built from 14 residues. The CDR3 loop reads CASSENRLGGTQYF. In nucleotides, the CDR3 is TGTGCCAGCAGTGAGAATAGACTCGGGGGTACGCAGTATTTT.

The gene calls are TRBV19 and TRBJ2-5; no clear D gene. The V and J ends lost 0 bases and 2 bases respectively, with 4 bases between them. Germline assignment: CDR1 LNHDA and CDR2 SQIVND (reference sequence). The CDR3 spans 13 residues. Here the CDR3 reads CASSIDTQETQYF. In DNA form, the CDR3 reads TGTGCCAGTAGTATAGACACTCAAGAGACCCAGTACTTC.

This chain uses TRBV5-4 with TRBJ2-2; 7 positions agree with TRBD1. This CDR3 is built from 15 residues. Germline CDR1 and CDR2: SGHNT and YYREEE (reference sequence). After removal of 4 bases from V and 5 bases from J, the junction contained 8 bases not matched to a gene. Here the CDR3 reads CASSLTRGPTGELFF. The CDR3 coding sequence is TGTGCCAGCAGCCTGACGAGGGGGCCTACCGGGGAGCTGTTTTTT.

The rearrangement joins TRBV29-1 to TRBJ1-1; weak D call: TRBD1 (6 bases). This CDR3 is 15 amino acids long. CDR1 is SQVTM and CDR2 is ANQGSEA in the germline V gene. With 6 bases removed from V and 1 base from J, the gap between germline ends came to 18 bases. CDR3 sequence reads: CSVVGGGGKNTEAFF. CDR3 DNA sequence: TGCAGCGTCGTGGGGGGGGGCGGAAAGAACACTGAAGCTTTCTTT.

The chain carries TRBV6-5 and TRBJ2-7, with 9 nucleotides matching TRBD1. CDR3 size: 14 residues. Germline V gives CDR1 MNHEY, CDR2 SVGAGI. V lost 6 bases to trimming and J lost 3 bases; unmatched junction nucleotides: 6. This chain's CDR3 is CASRRGQGGYEQYF. CDR3 coding DNA: TGTGCCAGCAGACGGGGACAGGGCGGCTACGAGCAGTACTTC.

The V and J genes are TRBV20-1 and TRBJ2-5, with D possibly TRBD2 on 6 matching bases. This CDR3 spans 11 amino acids. Germline V gives CDR1 DFQATT, CDR2 SNEGSKA (reference sequence). V was shortened by 6 bases and J by 3 bases, with 8 bases between the two germline ends. CDR3 DNA sequence: TGCAGTGCCATAGCGGAAGAGACCCAGTACTTC. Protein: CSAIAEETQYF.

The CDR3 sequence: CASSLGGRYSGELFF. The CDR3 DNA sequence: TGTGCCAGCAGCTTAGGAGGCAGATACTCCGGGGAGCTGTTTTTT. The chain has TRBV11-3 and TRBJ2-2, with D unclear. The CDR3 loop spans 15 amino acids. CDR1 and CDR2 from the germline V gene are SGHNT and YENEEA. V gave up 1 base and J gave up 6 bases, with 12 bases separating them.

This chain links TRBV25-1 with TRBJ1-1, with D tentatively TRBD1 (6 bases). With 4 bases removed from V and 10 bases from J, the gap between germline ends came to 16 bases. CDR1 is MGHDK, CDR2 SYGVNS, per germline. This CDR3 contains 13 residues. The CDR3, as DNA: TGTGCCAGCAGTGTGGCAGGGGTTTTCGGAGCTTTCTTT. The encoded protein is CASSVAGVFGAFF.

This clone was detected only a few times. The chain joins TRBV27 to TRBJ1-2; 12 bases fit TRBD1. Trimming at V came to 6 bases and at J to 7 bases, leaving 9 bases not matched to a gene. Germline values: CDR1 MNHEY, CDR2 SMNVEV (reference sequence). The CDR3 length is 15 residues. In DNA form, the CDR3 reads TGTGCCAGCAGCTTAAAGGGGACAGGGGGCCGTGGCTACACCTTC. It specifies CASSLKGTGGRGYTF.

V and J are TRBV4-1 and TRBJ2-7; TRBD1 matches at 7 bases. The CDR3 loop spans 15 amino acids. J gave up 4 bases and V 0 bases, and 6 bases lay outside the gene matches. CDR1 MGHRA and CDR2 YSYEKL come from the germline V gene. CDR3 in DNA: TGCGCCAGCAGCCAAGATCGAGGGGGCGGGTACGAGCAGTACTTC. The encoded protein is CASSQDRGGGYEQYF.

The J gene is TRBJ1-1, the V gene TRBV5-4; TRBD1 might be the D (6 bases). Trimming removed 0 bases at V and 0 bases at J, with 15 bases between. This CDR3 is 17 amino acids long. From germline, CDR1 is SGHNT and CDR2 YYREEE (reference sequence). The chain's CDR3 is CASSLVTGRAMNTEAFF. The DNA for the CDR3 is TGTGCCAGCAGCTTGGTGACAGGTAGGGCTATGAACACTGAAGCTTTCTTT.

The V gene is TRBV27, the J gene TRBJ2-3, with D possibly TRBD1 on 6 matching bases. The CDR3 sequence is 16 residues long. From germline, CDR1 is MNHEY and CDR2 SMNVEV (reference sequence). Trimming stripped 6 bases from V and 1 base from J, with 17 bases between. CDR3 DNA sequence: TGTGCCAGCAGGATCAGGGGCCTGAGTGGCACAGATACGCAGTATTTT. Its protein product is CASRIRGLSGTDTQYF.

The chain couples TRBV6-5 to TRBJ1-2, with TRBD1 identical over 8 bases. The CDR3 is 13 residues long. Germline-derived CDR1 and CDR2 are MNHEY and SVGAGI. V was pared by 6 bases and J by 4 bases, with 4 bases of the junction left unmatched. This chain's CDR3 is CASREDRVYGYTF. The CDR3 DNA is TGTGCCAGCAGGGAGGACAGGGTCTATGGCTACACCTTC.

The gene calls are TRBV29-1 and TRBJ2-7, with 8 bases matching TRBD1. CDR1 is SQVTM, CDR2 ANQGSEA, per germline. V was pared by 4 bases and J by 4 bases, with 9 bases of the junction left unmatched. This CDR3 spans 14 amino acids. In nucleotides, the CDR3 is TGCAGCGTTGCCAGGACAGGGCCGGGATACGAGCAGTACTTC. This sequence encodes CSVARTGPGYEQYF.

This sequence joins TRBV4-2 and TRBJ2-5; 9 positions match TRBD1. CDR3 size: 16 residues. The J segment lost 7 bases and the V segment lost 4 bases, leaving 13 bases of the junction unmatched. The germline gives CDR1 LGHNA, CDR2 YNFKEQ. The CDR3 DNA reads as TGTGCCAGCAGCCGGAAGGGACAGGGCCTGGATGCGACCCAGTACTTC. It is translated as CASSRKGQGLDATQYF.

The chain has TRBV4-3 and TRBJ1-4; possibly TRBD1 for D (5 bases). Trimming pared 4 bases from V and 4 bases from J, leaving 16 bases between. Germline CDR1 and CDR2: LGHNA and YSLEER. CDR3 length: 16 amino acids. CDR3 protein: CASSLQAGQGNEKLFF. The DNA of the CDR3 is TGCGCCAGCAGCCTTCAAGCGGGGCAGGGTAATGAAAAACTGTTTTTT.

J is TRBJ1-1 and V is TRBV19; possibly TRBD1 for D (6 bases). Trimming left V 4 bases short and J 0 bases short, with 12 bases between. CDR3 length: 15 amino acids. Germline CDR1 and CDR2: LNHDA and SQIVND (reference sequence). CDR3 DNA: TGTGCCAGTAGTAATAGGGGGGTGCTGAACACTGAAGCTTTCTTT. Amino acids: CASSNRGVLNTEAFF.

This chain joins TRBV9 and TRBJ1-1; D gene unclear. Trimming left V 2 bases short and J 0 bases short, with 5 bases between. The CDR3 length is 13 residues. CDR1 is SGDLS, CDR2 YYNGEE, per germline. This CDR3 is CASSVTLNTEAFF. The CDR3 coding sequence is TGTGCCAGCAGCGTTACCCTGAACACTGAAGCTTTCTTT.

V and J are TRBV11-2 and TRBJ1-1; a weak D match, TRBD1 (5 bases). V gave up 4 bases and J gave up 4 bases, with 16 bases separating them. Germline V gene sequence: CDR1 SGHAT, CDR2 FQNNGV. This CDR3 region has 15 residues. The CDR3 DNA follows: TGTGCCAGCAGCTCCCACGTTAGGGGCGGCACTGAAGCTTTCTTT. Protein product: CASSSHVRGGTEAFF.